The clone carrying this TCR beta chain was seen more than once but under ten times. The antigen is unknown. The data stem from a study of T cells after yellow fever vaccination. V gave up 4 bases and J gave up 7 bases; unmatched junction bases: 5. The V gene's germline CDR1 is SGHKS and CDR2 YYEKEE (reference sequence). This CDR3 contains 15 residues. TCRdb re-called the 5' RACE reads with MiXCR, one entry per CDR3 protein. The table shows a few hundred thousand distinct CDR3 sequences, with roughly a sixth occurring only once. The study, taken as a whole, reports: Reappearance after the booster was seen for most primary-vaccination clones, at 96% CD4 and 80% to 90% CD8.

J is TRBJ2-1 and V is TRBV5-5, with TRBD2 matching 13 bases. The TCR sequence derives from a man aged 18 to 30 who received the YFV17D yellow fever vaccine. The sequencing used PBMCs, collected about 5 days after the first yellow fever vaccination. The CDR3 reads CASSTWTSGGNEQFF. The DNA for the CDR3 is TGTGCCAGCAGCACGTGGACTAGCGGGGGTAATGAGCAGTTCTTC.